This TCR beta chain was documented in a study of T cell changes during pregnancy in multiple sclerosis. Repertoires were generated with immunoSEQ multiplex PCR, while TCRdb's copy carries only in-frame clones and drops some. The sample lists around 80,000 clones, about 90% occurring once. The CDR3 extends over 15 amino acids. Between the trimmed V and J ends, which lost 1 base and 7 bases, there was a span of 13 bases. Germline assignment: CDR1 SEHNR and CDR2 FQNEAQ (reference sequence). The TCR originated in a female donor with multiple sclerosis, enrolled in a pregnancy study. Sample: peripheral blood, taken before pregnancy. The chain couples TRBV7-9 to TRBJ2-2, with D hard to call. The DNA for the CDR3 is TGTGCCAGCAGCTTAGATCCCCTTATTGTCGGGGAGCTGTTTTTT. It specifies CASSLDPLIVGELFF.